These T cell receptor beta chains were read from a single sample in a study of blood T cell repertoires in COVID-19. The repertoire was sequenced with immunoSEQ multiplex PCR; TCRdb's copy has only in-frame clones and lacks some. The sample carries a few hundred thousand clones, around 85% recorded once. The sample comprised PBMCs or T cells enriched from blood (not recorded which). The receptors derive from a man between 35 and 55 years old who had recovered from COVID-19. Both conserved end residues are part of each CDR3. D genes are given only for firm matches. Size tells how often a clone was seen (once, few, many) or the class of an expanded clone, and some rows leave it out.

v_call	clone_size	d_call	j_call	cdr3_nt	cdr3_aa
TRBV5-5	-	TRBD1	TRBJ1-4	TGTGCCAGCAGCGACAGGGGTTCCGAGGAAAAACTGTTTTTT	CASSDRGSEEKLFF
TRBV6-5	-	TRBD1	TRBJ2-5	TGTGCCAGCAGTTACCCGGGACAGGGACCTCAAGAGACCCAGTACTTC	CASSYPGQGPQETQYF
TRBV15	-	TRBD2	TRBJ2-7	TGTGCCACCAGCAGCGCGCGGGGTCTGAGCGGGAGGACCTCCTACGAGCAGTACTTC	CATSSARGLSGRTSYEQYF
TRBV4-1	-	TRBD2	TRBJ2-7	TGCGCCAGCAGCCAAGGTGTAGCGGGAGATTACGAGCAGTACTTC	CASSQGVAGDYEQYF
TRBV7-2	-	-	TRBJ2-7	TGTGCCAGCAGCTTAGGGACAGCATCCTACGAGCAGTACTTC	CASSLGTASYEQYF
TRBV7-3	-	-	TRBJ1-1	TGTGCCAGCAGCCTCCAGGGTAGTGAAGCTTTCTTT	CASSLQGSEAFF
TRBV28	-	-	TRBJ2-5	TGTGCCAGCAGTACAGGGTACGGCGAGACCCAGTACTTC	CASSTGYGETQYF
TRBV29-1	-	TRBD2	TRBJ2-7	TGCAGCGTTGAAGGGACTAGCCGCTACGAGCAGTACTTC	CSVEGTSRYEQYF
TRBV6-2/TRBV6-3	-	-	TRBJ2-2	TGTGCCAGCAGTTACACGGGGTATACTAACACCGGGGAGCTGTTTTTT	CASSYTGYTNTGELFF
TRBV4-1	-	TRBD2	TRBJ2-4	TGCGCCAGCAGCCCCCTGCTAGCGGGAGGGGAAACGCTAGCCAAAAACATTCAGTACTTC	CASSPLLAGGETLAKNIQYF
TRBV5-5	-	TRBD1	TRBJ2-7	TGTGCCAGCAGCTTTGACAGGGGAGGCCACGAGCAGTACTTC	CASSFDRGGHEQYF
TRBV7-2	-	TRBD2	TRBJ2-5	TGTGCCAGCAGCTTAAGTTGGCTAGCGGGAGTCGTGGAGACCCAGTACTTC	CASSLSWLAGVVETQYF
TRBV30	-	TRBD1	TRBJ1-3	TGTGCCGCCCAGGGGGGCTCTGGAAACACCATATATTTT	CAAQGGSGNTIYF
TRBV12-5	once	-	TRBJ1-3	TGTGCTAGTGGCCGACAAAGCGGGACGTACTCTGGAAACACCATATATTTT	CASGRQSGTYSGNTIYF
TRBV3-1/TRBV3-2	-	TRBD2	TRBJ2-7	TGTGCCAGCAGCACTTCGTGGACTAGCGGAACCTACGAGCAGTACTTC	CASSTSWTSGTYEQYF
TRBV11-3	-	-	TRBJ2-5	TGTGCCAGCGGGATACAGGGAGGGGAGACCCAGTACTTC	CASGIQGGETQYF
TRBV7-7	few	TRBD2	TRBJ2-1	TGTGCTAGCAGTTTGTCTAGCGGGACCAATGAGCAGTTCTTC	CASSLSSGTNEQFF
TRBV7-5	-	-	TRBJ2-7	TGTGCCAGAGCCCCTAGACAGGGTCGCGAGCAGTACTTC	CARAPRQGREQYF
TRBV25-1	-	-	TRBJ1-2	TGTGCCAGCAGTGACCCGGGACACGGCTACACCTTC	CASSDPGHGYTF
TRBV10-2	-	TRBD2	TRBJ2-3	TGCGCCAGCAACCAACTAGCGGGAGTTGGGCCAGATACGCAGTATTTT	CASNQLAGVGPDTQYF
TRBV14	once	TRBD2	TRBJ2-7	TGTGCCAGCAGCCATTCCGGGGGGGGCTCCTACGAGCAGTACTTC	CASSHSGGGSYEQYF
TRBV24-1	-	-	TRBJ1-2	TGTGCCACCAGTGATTCAACAGGGAACGGCTACACCTTC	CATSDSTGNGYTF
TRBV5-1	-	-	TRBJ1-4	TGCGCCATCCCGGACAGCGCAACTAATGAAAAACTGTTTTTT	CAIPDSATNEKLFF
TRBV5-4	once	TRBD2	TRBJ2-5	TGTGCCAGCAGCTTGGGGAAAAGCGGGAGGGCCGGGGAGACCCAGTACTTC	CASSLGKSGRAGETQYF
TRBV19	-	-	TRBJ1-5	TGTGCCAGTAGTTTCCCGCCAGGGGAAGTCAATCAGCCCCAGCATTTT	CASSFPPGEVNQPQHF
TRBV30	-	TRBD2	TRBJ2-7	TGTGCCTGGAGTGGGCTAGCGGGAGCCCGACTATACGAGCAGTACTTC	CAWSGLAGARLYEQYF
TRBV6-2/TRBV6-3	-	-	TRBJ2-1	TGTGCCAGCAGTTCGACAGCTAGCTCCTACAATGAGCAGTTCTTC	CASSSTASSYNEQFF
TRBV7-8	-	TRBD2	TRBJ2-7	TGTGCCAGCACCCGAACTAGCGGGGAGACCTACGAGCAGTACTTC	CASTRTSGETYEQYF
TRBV2	-	-	TRBJ2-7	TGTGCCAGCAAGGACAGCTACGAGCAGTACTTC	CASKDSYEQYF
TRBV7-3	-	TRBD1	TRBJ2-1	TGTGCCAGCAGCTATCAGGGGGCTAACAATGAGCAGTTCTTC	CASSYQGANNEQFF
TRBV12-3/TRBV12-4	-	TRBD1	TRBJ1-1	TGTGCCAGCAGCCCCTGGGGACAGGAAGCTTTCTTT	CASSPWGQEAFF
TRBV19	-	TRBD2	TRBJ2-1	TGTGCCAGTAGTATCCCTCGACTAGCTCTGGGTGAGCAGTTCTTC	CASSIPRLALGEQFF
TRBV2	-	-	TRBJ2-1	TGTGCCAGCAGTGATGGCGGCTCCTACAATGAGCAGTTCTTC	CASSDGGSYNEQFF
TRBV28	-	-	TRBJ1-2	TGTGCCAGCGGTCCCCAGGGGCCGTACTATGGCTACACCTTC	CASGPQGPYYGYTF
TRBV27	few	-	TRBJ2-1	TGTGCCAGCAGTTCCGGGAGCTCCTACAATGAGCAGTTCTTC	CASSSGSSYNEQFF
TRBV30	-	-	TRBJ2-7	TGTGCCTGGAGTGCAGGGAACAACGAGCAGTACTTC	CAWSAGNNEQYF
TRBV15	-	TRBD1	TRBJ1-5	TGTGCCACCAGCAGGACAGGGCGCAATCAGCCCCAGCATTTT	CATSRTGRNQPQHF
TRBV9	-	TRBD2	TRBJ2-7	TGTGCCAGCAGCGTAGAGGGAGGGTTGTACAACGAGCAGTACTTC	CASSVEGGLYNEQYF
TRBV7-8	-	TRBD1	TRBJ2-7	TGTGCCAGCAGCTTAGCGGACAGGGTCTACGAGCAGTACTTC	CASSLADRVYEQYF
TRBV13	-	-	TRBJ2-3	TGTGCCAGCAGCCCGGGTTTGAGGGAGACAGATACGCAGTATTTT	CASSPGLRETDTQYF
TRBV6-2/TRBV6-3	-	TRBD1	TRBJ1-2	TGTGCCAGCAGTTCCCCGGGAGGTGGACAGGGGTTGGCCTACACCTTC	CASSSPGGGQGLAYTF
TRBV20-1	-	-	TRBJ2-1	TGCAGTGCTAGTAGGATCGGTAGGGGTGAGCAGTTCTTC	CSASRIGRGEQFF
TRBV2	-	-	TRBJ2-6	TGTGCCAGCAGACAGATCTCTGGGGCCAACGTCCTGACTTTC	CASRQISGANVLTF
TRBV5-1	-	-	TRBJ1-4	TGCGCCAGCAGCCCCCCCGGGGGGACAAATGAAAAACTGTTTTTT	CASSPPGGTNEKLFF
TRBV10-3	-	-	TRBJ1-5	TGTGCCATCAGTGAGTCGAGGACATCGGACCAGCCCCAGCATTTT	CAISESRTSDQPQHF
TRBV5-4	-	TRBD1	TRBJ2-4	TGTGCCAGCAGCTGGACAGGGGAGAAAAACATTCAGTACTTC	CASSWTGEKNIQYF
TRBV7-3	-	-	TRBJ2-3	TGTGCCAGCAGCTTAATCGGGAGCACAGATACGCAGTATTTT	CASSLIGSTDTQYF
TRBV2	-	TRBD2	TRBJ2-7	TGTGCCAGCAGTGAAACCCGGGAGGGCCGGTACGAGCAGTACTTC	CASSETREGRYEQYF
TRBV13	-	TRBD2	TRBJ2-7	TGTGCCAGCAGCTTTGGGGGGGGGTCATCCTCCTACGAGCAGTACTTC	CASSFGGGSSSYEQYF
TRBV5-5	-	-	TRBJ1-4	TGTGCCAGCAGCTTGGAAAGGGGGTATGAAAAACTGTTTTTT	CASSLERGYEKLFF
TRBV6-5	few	-	TRBJ1-2	TGTGCCAGCAGTTACTCGATTTTGGGGGCAGGTGGCTACACCTTC	CASSYSILGAGGYTF
TRBV20-1	-	-	TRBJ2-3	TGCAGTGCTAGTCAGGGGATAGCAGATACGCAGTATTTT	CSASQGIADTQYF
TRBV29-1	-	-	TRBJ1-1	TGCAGCGTTGAGGGGCGGCTGAACACTGAAGCTTTCTTT	CSVEGRLNTEAFF
TRBV7-2	-	-	TRBJ2-3	TGTGCCAGCAGCTCGATACGGGGCACAGATACGCAGTATTTT	CASSSIRGTDTQYF
TRBV7-9	-	TRBD1	TRBJ1-2	TGTGCCAGCAGCTTAGCCACAGGGGGCGGCTATGGCTACACCTTC	CASSLATGGGYGYTF
TRBV2	-	-	TRBJ1-1	TGTGCCAGCAATGGGGGGATGAACACTGAAGCTTTCTTT	CASNGGMNTEAFF
TRBV5-1	-	-	TRBJ1-5	TGCGCCAGCAGCGAAACAGGAAGCAATCAGCCCCAGCATTTT	CASSETGSNQPQHF